The text below deals with one T cell receptor beta chain. The assay was immunoSEQ multiplex PCR, and TCRdb's table has in-frame clones only and misses some. The sample shows 200,000 to 250,000 clones, 65% to 90% of them seen only once. The data were obtained in a study of blood T cell repertoires in COVID-19. Trimming removed 2 bases from V and 3 bases from J; junction bases left unmatched: 4. Per germline, CDR1 SGHNT and CDR2 YENEEA. This CDR3 is 15 amino acids long. This clonotype was obtained from a woman aged 25 to 39 who had been exposed to COVID-19. The chain uses TRBV11-3 and TRBJ2-7, with TRBD2 identical over 10 bases. Material for sequencing was PBMCs or T cells enriched from blood (not recorded which). CDR3 DNA: TGTGCCAGCAGCTTATTCCCTAGCGGGGGCTACGAGCAGTACTTC. It codes for CASSLFPSGGYEQYF.